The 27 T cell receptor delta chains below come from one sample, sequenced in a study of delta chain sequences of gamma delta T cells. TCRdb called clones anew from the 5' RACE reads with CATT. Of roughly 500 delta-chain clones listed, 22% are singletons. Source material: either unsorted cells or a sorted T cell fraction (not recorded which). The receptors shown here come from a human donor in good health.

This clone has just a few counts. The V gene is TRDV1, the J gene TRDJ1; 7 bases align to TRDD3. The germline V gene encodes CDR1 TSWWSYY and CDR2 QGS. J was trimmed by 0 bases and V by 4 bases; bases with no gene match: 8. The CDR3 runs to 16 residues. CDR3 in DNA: TGTGCTCTTGGGGGCCAGTACTGGGGAAACACCGATAAACTCATCTTT. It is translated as CALGGQYWGNTDKLIF.

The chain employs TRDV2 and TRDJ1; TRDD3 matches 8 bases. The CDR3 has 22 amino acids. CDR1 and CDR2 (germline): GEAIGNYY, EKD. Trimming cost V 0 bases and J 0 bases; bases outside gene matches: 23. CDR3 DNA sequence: TGTGCCTGTGACACCGTGGGCTCTGGGGGACCTGAGGGGAGATCGTACACCGATAAACTCATCTTT. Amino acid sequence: CACDTVGSGGPEGRSYTDKLIF.

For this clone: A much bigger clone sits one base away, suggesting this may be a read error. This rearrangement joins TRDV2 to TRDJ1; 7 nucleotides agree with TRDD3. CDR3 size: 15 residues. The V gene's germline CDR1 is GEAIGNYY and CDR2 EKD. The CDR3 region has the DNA TGTGCCTGTGACGCCTGGGGGGCTTACACCGATAAACGCATCTTT. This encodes CACDAWGAYTDKRIF.

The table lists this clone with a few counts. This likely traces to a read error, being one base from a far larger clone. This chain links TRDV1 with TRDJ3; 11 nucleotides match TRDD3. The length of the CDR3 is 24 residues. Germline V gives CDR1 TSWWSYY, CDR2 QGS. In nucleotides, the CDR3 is TGTGCTCTTGGGGGGCCTCGTCTTCCGCTACTGGGGGATAGGGCAACCTGGGACACCCGACATATGTTTTTC. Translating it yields CALGGPRLPLLGDRATWDTRHMFF.

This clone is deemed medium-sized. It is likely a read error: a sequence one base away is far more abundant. As DNA, the CDR3 is TGTGCCTGTGACACCTTGATACGGGACACCGATAAATTCATCTTT. Translation: CACDTLIRDTDKFIF. This sequence joins TRDV2 and TRDJ1, with D possibly matching TRDD3 (6 bases). CDR1 GEAIGNYY and CDR2 EKD come from the germline V gene. The CDR3 is 15 amino acids.

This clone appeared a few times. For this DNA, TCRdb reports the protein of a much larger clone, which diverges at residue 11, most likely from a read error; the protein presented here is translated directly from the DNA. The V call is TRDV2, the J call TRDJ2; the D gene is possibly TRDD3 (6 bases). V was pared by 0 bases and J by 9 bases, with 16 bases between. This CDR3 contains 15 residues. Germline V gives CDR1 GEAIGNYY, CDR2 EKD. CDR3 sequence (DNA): TGTGCCTGTGACACCGTAGGGGATTTGCCACCACAACTCTTCTTT. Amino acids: CACDTVGDLPPQLFF.

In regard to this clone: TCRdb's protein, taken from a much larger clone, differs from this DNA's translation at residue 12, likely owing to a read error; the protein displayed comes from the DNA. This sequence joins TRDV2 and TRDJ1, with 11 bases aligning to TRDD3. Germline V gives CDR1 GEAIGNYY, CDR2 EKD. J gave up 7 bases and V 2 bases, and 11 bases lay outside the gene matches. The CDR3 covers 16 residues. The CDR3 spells CACDKLGDRTDTKLIF. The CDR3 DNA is TGTGCCTGTGACAAACTGGGGGATAGGACCGATACTAAACTCATCTTT.

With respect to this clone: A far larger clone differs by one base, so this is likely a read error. CDR3 nucleotide sequence: TGTGCTCTTGGGGGGCCTCGTCTTCCGCTACTGGGGGATAGGGCAACCTGGGACACCCGACAGAAGTTTTTC. Its protein is CALGGPRLPLLGDRATWDTRQKFF. This sequence joins TRDV1 and TRDJ3; 11 positions agree with TRDD3. CDR3 length: 24 amino acids. Germline loops: CDR1 TSWWSYY, CDR2 QGS.

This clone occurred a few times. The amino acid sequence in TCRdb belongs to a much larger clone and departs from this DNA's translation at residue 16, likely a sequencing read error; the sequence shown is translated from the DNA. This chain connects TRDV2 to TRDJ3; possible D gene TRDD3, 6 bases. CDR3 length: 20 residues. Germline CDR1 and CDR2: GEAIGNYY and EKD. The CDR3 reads CACDTVNPGDLSWDTLQMFF. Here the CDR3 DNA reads TGTGCCTGTGACACCGTTAACCCTGGGGACCTTTCCTGGGACACCCTACAGATGTTTTTC.

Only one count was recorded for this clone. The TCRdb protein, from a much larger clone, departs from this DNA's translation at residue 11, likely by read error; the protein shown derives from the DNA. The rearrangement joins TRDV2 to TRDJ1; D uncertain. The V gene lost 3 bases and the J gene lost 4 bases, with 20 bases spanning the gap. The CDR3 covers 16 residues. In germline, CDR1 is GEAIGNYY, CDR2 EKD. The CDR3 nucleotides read TGTGCCTGTGACTCGGTACTGAAGCAAGCTAGCGATAAACTCATCTTT. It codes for CACDSVLKQASDKLIF.

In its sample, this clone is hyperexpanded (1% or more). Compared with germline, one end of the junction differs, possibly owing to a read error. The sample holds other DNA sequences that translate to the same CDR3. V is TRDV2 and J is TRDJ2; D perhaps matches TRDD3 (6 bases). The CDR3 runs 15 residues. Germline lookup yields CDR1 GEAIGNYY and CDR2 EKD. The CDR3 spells CACDTVGDLPAQLFF. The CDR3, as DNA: TGTGCCTGTGACACCGTAGGGGATTTGCCAGCACAACTCTTCTTT.

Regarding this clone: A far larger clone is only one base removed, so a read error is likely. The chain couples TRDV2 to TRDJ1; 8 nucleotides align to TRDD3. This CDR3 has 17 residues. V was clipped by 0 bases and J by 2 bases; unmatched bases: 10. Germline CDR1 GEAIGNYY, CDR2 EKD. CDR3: CACDTLGDARRTDKLIF. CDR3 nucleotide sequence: TGTGCCTGTGACACCTTGGGGGATGCACGGCGGACCGATAAACTCATCTTT.

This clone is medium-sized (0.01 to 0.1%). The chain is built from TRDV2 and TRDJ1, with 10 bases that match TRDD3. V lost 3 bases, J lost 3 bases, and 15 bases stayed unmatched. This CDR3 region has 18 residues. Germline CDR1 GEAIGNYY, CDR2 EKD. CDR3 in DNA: TGTGCCTGTGACCCGGCGGGTACTGGGGGATGGTCTTCCGATAAACTCATCTTT. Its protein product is CACDPAGTGGWSSDKLIF.

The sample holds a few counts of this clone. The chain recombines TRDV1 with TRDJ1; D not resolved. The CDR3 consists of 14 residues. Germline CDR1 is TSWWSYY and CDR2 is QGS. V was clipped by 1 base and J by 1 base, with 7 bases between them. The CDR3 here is CALGEQVLTDKLIF. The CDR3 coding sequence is TGTGCTCTTGGGGAACAGGTTCTCACCGATAAACTCATCTTT.

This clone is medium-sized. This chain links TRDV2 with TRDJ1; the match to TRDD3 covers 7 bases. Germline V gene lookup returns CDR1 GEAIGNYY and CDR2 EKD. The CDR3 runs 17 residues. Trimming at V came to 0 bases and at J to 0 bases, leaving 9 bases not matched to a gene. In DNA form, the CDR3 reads TGTGCCTGTGACACCGTTGGTGGGGGACCAAACACCGATAAACTCATCTTT. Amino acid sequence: CACDTVGGGPNTDKLIF.

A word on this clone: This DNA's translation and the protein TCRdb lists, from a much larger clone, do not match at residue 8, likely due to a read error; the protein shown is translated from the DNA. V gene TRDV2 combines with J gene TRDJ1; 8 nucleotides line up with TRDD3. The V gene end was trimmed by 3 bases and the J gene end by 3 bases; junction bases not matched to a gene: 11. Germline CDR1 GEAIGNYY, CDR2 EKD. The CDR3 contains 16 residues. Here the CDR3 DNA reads TGTGCCTGTGACGACTGGGGGGCTAGGAGAGCCGATAAACTCATCTTT. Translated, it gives CACDDWGARRADKLIF.

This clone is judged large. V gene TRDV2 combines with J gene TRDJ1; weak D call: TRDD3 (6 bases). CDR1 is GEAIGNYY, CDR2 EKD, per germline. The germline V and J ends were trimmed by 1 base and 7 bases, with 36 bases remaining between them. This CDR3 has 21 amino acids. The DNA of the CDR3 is TGTGCCTGTGACACTGTGGCGGCTGGACGGAACTGGGACCTCCAGGGGGGTAAACTCATCTTT. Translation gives CACDTVAAGRNWDLQGGKLIF.

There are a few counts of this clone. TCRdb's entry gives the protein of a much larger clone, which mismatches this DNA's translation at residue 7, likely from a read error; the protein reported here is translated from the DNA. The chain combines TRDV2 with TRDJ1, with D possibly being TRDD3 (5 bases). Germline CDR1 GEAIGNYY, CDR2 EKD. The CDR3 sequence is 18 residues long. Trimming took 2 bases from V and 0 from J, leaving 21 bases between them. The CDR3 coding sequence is TGTGCCTGTGACAGGGTAACCGAGGGGAGATCGTACACCGATAAACTCATCTTT. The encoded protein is CACDRVTEGRSYTDKLIF.

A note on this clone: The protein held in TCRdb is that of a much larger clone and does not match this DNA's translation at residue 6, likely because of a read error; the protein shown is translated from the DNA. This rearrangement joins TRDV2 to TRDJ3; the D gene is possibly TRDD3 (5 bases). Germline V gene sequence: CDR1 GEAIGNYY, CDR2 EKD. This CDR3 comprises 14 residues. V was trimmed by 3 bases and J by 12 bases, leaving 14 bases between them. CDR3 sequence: CACDQPGNYRQMFF. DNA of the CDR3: TGTGCCTGTGACCAACCGGGGAACTACCGACAGATGTTTTTC.

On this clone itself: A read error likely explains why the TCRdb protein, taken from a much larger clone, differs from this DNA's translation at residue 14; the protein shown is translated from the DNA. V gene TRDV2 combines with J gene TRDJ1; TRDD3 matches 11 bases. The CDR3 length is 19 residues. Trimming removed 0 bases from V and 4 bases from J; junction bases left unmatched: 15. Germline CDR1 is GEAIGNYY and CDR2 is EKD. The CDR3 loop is CACDTVGMGDTRYSDKLIF. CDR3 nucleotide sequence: TGTGCCTGTGACACCGTAGGAATGGGGGATACGAGGTACAGCGATAAACTCATCTTT.

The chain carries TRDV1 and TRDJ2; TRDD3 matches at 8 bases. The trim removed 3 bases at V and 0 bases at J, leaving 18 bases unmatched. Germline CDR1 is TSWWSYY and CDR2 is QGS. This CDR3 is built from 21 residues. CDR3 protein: CALGEVPNLWGRKALTAQLFF. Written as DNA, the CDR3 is TGTGCTCTTGGGGAGGTTCCTAACCTCTGGGGGAGGAAAGCTTTGACAGCACAACTCTTCTTT.

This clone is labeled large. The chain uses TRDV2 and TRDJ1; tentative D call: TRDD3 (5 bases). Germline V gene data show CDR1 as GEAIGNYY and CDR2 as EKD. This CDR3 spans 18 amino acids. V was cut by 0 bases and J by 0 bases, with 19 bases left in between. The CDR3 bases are TGTGCCTGTGACACCGCTGGGATCAAGGAGGAGTACACCGATAAACTCATCTTT. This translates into CACDTAGIKEEYTDKLIF.

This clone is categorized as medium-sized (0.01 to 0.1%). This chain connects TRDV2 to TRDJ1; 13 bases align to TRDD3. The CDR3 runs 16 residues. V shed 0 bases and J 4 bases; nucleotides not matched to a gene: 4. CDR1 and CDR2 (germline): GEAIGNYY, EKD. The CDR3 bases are TGTGCCTGTGACACCCTACTGGGGGATACGCTCGATAAACTCATCTTT. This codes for CACDTLLGDTLDKLIF.

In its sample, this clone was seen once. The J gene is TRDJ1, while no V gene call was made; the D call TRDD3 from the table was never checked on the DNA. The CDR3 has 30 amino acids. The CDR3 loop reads CASDLTLSDKQWYQRRVPSPLILGDTALIF. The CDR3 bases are TGTGCTTCCGATCTCACTCTATCCGACAAGCAGTGGTATCAACGCAGAGTGCCTTCCCCTCTCATCTTGGGGGATACAGCACTCATCTTT.

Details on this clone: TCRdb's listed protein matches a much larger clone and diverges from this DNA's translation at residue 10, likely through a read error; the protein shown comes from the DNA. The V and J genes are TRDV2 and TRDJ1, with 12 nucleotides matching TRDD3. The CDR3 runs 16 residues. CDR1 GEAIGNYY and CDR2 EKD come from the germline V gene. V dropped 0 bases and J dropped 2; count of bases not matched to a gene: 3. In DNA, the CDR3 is TGTGCCTGTGACACCCTGGGGGATACGCTGACCGATAAACTCATCTTT. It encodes CACDTLGDTLTDKLIF.

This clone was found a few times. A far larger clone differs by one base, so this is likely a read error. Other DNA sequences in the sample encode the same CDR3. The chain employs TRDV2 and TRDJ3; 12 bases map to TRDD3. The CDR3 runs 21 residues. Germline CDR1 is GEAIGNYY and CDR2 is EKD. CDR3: CACDTSAGGYASSWDTRQMFF. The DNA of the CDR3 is TGTGCCTGTGACACCTCGGCTGGGGGATACGCTTCATCCTGGGACACCCGACAGATGTTTTTT.

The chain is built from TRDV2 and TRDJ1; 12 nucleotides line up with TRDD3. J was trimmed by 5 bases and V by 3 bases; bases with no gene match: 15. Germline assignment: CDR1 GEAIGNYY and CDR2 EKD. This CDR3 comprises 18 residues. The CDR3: CACDPISNWGIPADKLIF. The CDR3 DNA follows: TGTGCCTGTGACCCCATCTCCAACTGGGGGATACCGGCAGATAAACTCATCTTT.